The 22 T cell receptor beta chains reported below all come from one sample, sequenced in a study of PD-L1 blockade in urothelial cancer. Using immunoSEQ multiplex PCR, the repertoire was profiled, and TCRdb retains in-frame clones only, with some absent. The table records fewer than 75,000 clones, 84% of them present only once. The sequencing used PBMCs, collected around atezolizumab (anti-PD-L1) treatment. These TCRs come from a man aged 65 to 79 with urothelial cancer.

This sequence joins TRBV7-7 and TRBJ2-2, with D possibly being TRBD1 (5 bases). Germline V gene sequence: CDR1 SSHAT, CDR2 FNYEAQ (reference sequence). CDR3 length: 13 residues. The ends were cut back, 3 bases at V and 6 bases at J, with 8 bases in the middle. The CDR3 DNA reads TGTGCCAGCAGCTTCAGGGCGGCCGGGGAGCTGTTTTTT. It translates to CASSFRAAGELFF. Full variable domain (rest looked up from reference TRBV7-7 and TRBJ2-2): GAGVSQSPRYKVTKRGQDVTLRCDPISSHATLYWYQQALGQGPEFLTYFNYEAQPDKSGLPSDRFSAERPEGSISTLTIQRTEQRDSAMYRCASSFRAAGELFFGEGSRLTVL.

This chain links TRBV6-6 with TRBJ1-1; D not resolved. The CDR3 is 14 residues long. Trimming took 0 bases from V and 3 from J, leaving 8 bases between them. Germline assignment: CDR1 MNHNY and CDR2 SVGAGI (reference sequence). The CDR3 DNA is TGTGCCAGCAGTTACTCACCCGGGGACACTGAAGCTTTCTTT. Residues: CASSYSPGDTEAFF.

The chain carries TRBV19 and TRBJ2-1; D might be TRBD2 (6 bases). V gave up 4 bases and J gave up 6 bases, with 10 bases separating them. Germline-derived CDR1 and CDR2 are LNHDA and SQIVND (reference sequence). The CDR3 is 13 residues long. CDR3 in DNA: TGTGCCAGTAGTAGAGGGACTTTCAATGAGCAGTTCTTC. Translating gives CASSRGTFNEQFF.

CDR3 nucleotides: TGTGCCAGCAGCCACCGGACTAGCGGGATTCAAGGGGATGAGCAGTTCTTC. Its translation: CASSHRTSGIQGDEQFF. The chain has TRBV2 and TRBJ2-1; 12 nucleotides agree with TRBD2. After removal of 6 bases from V and 8 bases from J, the junction contained 14 bases not matched to a gene. Germline lookup yields CDR1 SNHLY and CDR2 FYNNEI. The CDR3 is 17 residues long.

The DNA for the CDR3 is TGTGCCAGCAGCTTAGGGGTTGGGACTACCAACTCCTACGAGCAGTACTTC. This codes for CASSLGVGTTNSYEQYF. The chain employs TRBV7-9 and TRBJ2-7, with TRBD2 matching over 7 bases. Germline V gene sequence: CDR1 SEHNR, CDR2 FQNEAQ (reference sequence). This CDR3 has 17 residues. The trim removed 1 base at V and 0 bases at J, leaving 9 bases unmatched.

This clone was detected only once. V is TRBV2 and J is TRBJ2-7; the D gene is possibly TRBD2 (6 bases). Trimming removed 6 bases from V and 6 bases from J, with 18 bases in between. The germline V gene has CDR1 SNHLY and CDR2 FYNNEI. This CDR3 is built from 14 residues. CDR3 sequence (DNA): TGTGCCAGCAGGGGGGACGGTCGCGGGGTCGAGCAGTACTTC. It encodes CASRGDGRGVEQYF.

The CDR3 nucleotides read TGTGCCAGCCGGGGGTCAACTAGCGGGGTCAGGCTGGCCCAGTACTTC. Encoded protein: CASRGSTSGVRLAQYF. The genes are TRBV2 and TRBJ2-5, with 10 bases identical to TRBD2. The germline V gene has CDR1 SNHLY and CDR2 FYNNEI. The CDR3 totals 16 residues. J gave up 9 bases and V 8 bases, and 18 bases lay outside the gene matches.

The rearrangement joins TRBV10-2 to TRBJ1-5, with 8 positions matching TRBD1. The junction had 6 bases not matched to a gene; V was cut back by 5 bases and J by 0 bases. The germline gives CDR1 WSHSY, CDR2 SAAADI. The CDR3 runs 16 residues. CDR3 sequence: CASSNRDRHSNQPQHF. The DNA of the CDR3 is TGCGCCAGCAGTAACCGGGACAGGCATAGCAATCAGCCCCAGCATTTT.

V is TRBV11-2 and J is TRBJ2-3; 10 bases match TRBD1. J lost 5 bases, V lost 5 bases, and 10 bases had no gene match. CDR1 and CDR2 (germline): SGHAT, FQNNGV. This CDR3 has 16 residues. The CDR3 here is CASSLGTGVGGDTQYF. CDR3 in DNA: TGTGCCAGCAGCCTAGGGACAGGGGTAGGAGGAGATACGCAGTATTTT.

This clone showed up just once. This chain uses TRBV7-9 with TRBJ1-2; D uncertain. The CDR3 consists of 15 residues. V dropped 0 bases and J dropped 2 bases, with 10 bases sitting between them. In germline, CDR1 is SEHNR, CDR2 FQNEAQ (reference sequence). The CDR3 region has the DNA TGTGCCAGCAGCTTAGCGTTGGCAGGAAACTATGGCTACACCTTC. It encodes CASSLALAGNYGYTF.

CDR3 sequence reads: CASSAGTGSTGELFF. The CDR3 DNA sequence: TGTGCCAGCAGCGCCGGGACAGGGAGCACCGGGGAGCTGTTTTTT. This chain uses TRBV5-4 with TRBJ2-2, with TRBD1 matching 9 bases. Trimming took 4 bases from V and 4 from J; bases not matched to a gene: 5. The CDR3 length is 15 residues. The germline CDR1 and CDR2 sequences are SGHNT and YYREEE (reference sequence).

The CDR3 region has the DNA TGTGCCAGCAGCTTGGCAGAGGGTAGCGGAGGATACCGGGCCGGGGAGCTGTTTTTT. It yields the protein CASSLAEGSGGYRAGELFF. The rearrangement links TRBV5-5 to TRBJ2-2; possibly TRBD2 for D (6 bases). V lost 0 bases, J lost 6 bases, and 24 bases lay in between. The V gene's germline CDR1 is SGHKS and CDR2 YYEKEE (reference sequence). The CDR3 extends over 19 amino acids.

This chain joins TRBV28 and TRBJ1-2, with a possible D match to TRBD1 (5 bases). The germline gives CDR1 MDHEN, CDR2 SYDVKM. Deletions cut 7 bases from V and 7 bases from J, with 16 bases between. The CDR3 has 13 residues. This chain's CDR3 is CASTGPGVAGYTF. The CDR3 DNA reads TGTGCCAGCACTGGGCCGGGGGTGGCTGGCTACACCTTC.

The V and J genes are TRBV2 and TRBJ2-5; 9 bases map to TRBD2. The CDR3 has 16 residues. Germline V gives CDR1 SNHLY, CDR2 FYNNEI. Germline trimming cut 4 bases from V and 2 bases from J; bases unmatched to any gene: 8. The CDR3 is CASSAGGRVDQETQYF. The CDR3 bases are TGTGCCAGCAGTGCCGGCGGGAGGGTGGATCAAGAGACCCAGTACTTC.

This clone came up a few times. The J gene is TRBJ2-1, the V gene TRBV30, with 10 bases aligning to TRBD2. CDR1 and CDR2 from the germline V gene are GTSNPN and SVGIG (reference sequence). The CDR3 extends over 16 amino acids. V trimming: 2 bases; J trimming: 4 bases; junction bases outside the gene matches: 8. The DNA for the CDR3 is TGTGCCTGGAGTCCGGGGACTAGCGCGATATACAATGAGCAGTTCTTC. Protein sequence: CAWSPGTSAIYNEQFF.

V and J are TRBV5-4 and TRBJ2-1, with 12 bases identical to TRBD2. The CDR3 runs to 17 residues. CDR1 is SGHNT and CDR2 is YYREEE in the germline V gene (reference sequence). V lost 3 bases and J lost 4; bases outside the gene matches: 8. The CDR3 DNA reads TGTGCCAGCAGCTCCCTGGGGGGGACTAGCGGGTACAATGAGCAGTTCTTC. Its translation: CASSSLGGTSGYNEQFF.

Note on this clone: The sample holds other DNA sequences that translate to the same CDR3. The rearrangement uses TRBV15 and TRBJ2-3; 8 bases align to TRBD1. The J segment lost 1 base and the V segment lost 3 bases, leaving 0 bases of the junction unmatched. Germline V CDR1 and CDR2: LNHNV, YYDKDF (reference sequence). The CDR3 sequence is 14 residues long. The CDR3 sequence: CATSRDRGTDTQYF. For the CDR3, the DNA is TGTGCCACCAGCAGGGACAGGGGCACAGATACGCAGTATTTT.

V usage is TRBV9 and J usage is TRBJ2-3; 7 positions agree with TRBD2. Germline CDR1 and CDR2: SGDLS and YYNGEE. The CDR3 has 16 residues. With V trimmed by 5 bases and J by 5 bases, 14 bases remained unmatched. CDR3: CASSLEGGGGGDTQYF. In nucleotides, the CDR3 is TGTGCCAGCAGTTTAGAGGGCGGGGGAGGTGGAGATACGCAGTATTTT.

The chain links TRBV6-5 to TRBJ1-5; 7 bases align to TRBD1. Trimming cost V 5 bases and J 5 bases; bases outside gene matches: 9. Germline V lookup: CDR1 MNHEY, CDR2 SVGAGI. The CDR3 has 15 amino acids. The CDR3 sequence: CASSRTGNGDQPQHF. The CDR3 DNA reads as TGTGCCAGCAGTAGGACAGGTAATGGGGATCAGCCCCAGCATTTT.

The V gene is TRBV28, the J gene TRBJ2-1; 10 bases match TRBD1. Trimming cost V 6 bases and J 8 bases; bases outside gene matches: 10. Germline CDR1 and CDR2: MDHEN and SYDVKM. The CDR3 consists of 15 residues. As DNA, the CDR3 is TGTGCCAGCAGAAACGACAGGGGGCGCGGGGATGAGCAGTTCTTC. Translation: CASRNDRGRGDEQFF.

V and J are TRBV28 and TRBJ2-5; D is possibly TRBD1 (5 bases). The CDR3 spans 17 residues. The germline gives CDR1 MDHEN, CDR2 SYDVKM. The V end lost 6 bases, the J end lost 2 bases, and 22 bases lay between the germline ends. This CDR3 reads CASRTYGQTRLQETQYF. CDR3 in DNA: TGTGCCAGCAGAACATATGGACAAACCCGCCTTCAAGAGACCCAGTACTTC.

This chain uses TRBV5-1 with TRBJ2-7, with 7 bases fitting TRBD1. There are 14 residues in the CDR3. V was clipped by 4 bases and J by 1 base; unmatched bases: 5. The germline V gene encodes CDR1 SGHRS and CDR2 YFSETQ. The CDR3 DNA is TGCGCCAGCAGCGTTCCGACAGGGTCCTACGAGCAGTACTTC. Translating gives CASSVPTGSYEQYF. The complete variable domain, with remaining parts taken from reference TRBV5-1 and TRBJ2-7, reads KAGVTQTPRYLIKTRGQQVTLSCSPISGHRSVSWYQQTPGQGLQFLFEYFSETQRNKGNFPGRFSGRQFSNSRSEMNVSTLELGDSALYLCASSVPTGSYEQYFGPGTRLTVT.